One sample yielded the 18 T cell receptor delta chains listed below, sequenced in a study of gamma-delta T cells after stem cell transplantation. TCRdb reanalyzed the RT-PCR reads using CATT. The sample contains 2,500 to 3,000 delta-chain clones, under 3% of which appear only once. Sequencing used gamma-delta T cells. The receptors stem from a human donor. It is not recorded whose cells these are; they may come from a transplant donor.

This clone occurred a few times. TCRdb's entry gives the protein of a much larger clone, which mismatches this DNA's translation at residue 6, likely from a read error; the protein reported here is translated from the DNA. The chain has TRDV2 and TRDJ1; D perhaps matches TRDD3 (6 bases). The CDR3 extends over 15 amino acids. V was pared by 4 bases and J by 0 bases, with 14 bases between. Looked up from germline, CDR1 is GEAIGNYY and CDR2 is EKD. Here the CDR3 DNA reads TGTGCCTGTGAATCCCCGGGGGACAACACCGATAAACTCATCTTT. Residues: CACESPGDNTDKLIF.

Of note for this clone: It is likely a read error: a sequence one base away is far more abundant. The same CDR3 is also encoded by other DNA sequences in this sample. The gene calls are TRDV2 and TRDJ1, with TRDD3 matching 13 bases. The germline V gene encodes CDR1 GEAIGNYY and CDR2 EKD. This CDR3 is built from 18 residues. The DNA of the CDR3 is TGTGCCTGCGACACCGTTTCGACTGGGGGATACGACACCGATAAACTCATCTTT. As protein: CACDTVSTGGYDTDKLIF.

Points on this clone: Given a far larger clone just one base away, this is likely a sequencing read error. Different DNA sequences within this sample yield the same CDR3. This chain links TRDV2 with TRDJ3; the match to TRDD3 covers 12 bases. Trimming at V came to 2 bases and at J to 0 bases, leaving 7 bases not matched to a gene. Germline V gives CDR1 GEAIGNYY, CDR2 EKD. This CDR3 has 20 amino acids. Here the CDR3 DNA reads TGTGCCTGTGACAGCAACTGGGGGATACTGAGCTCCTGGGACACCCGACAGATGTTTTTC. This codes for CACDSNWGILSSWDTRQMFF.

As concerns this clone: A read error may explain this, as a much larger clone is one base away. The same CDR3 also results from other DNA sequences found in this sample. V usage is TRDV2 and J usage is TRDJ1; 8 bases map to TRDD3. The V gene's germline CDR1 is GEAIGNYY and CDR2 EKD. The CDR3 covers 16 residues. CDR3 in DNA: TGTGCCTGCGACACCGTGGACTGGGGGTCCCCCGATAAACTCATCTTT. Residues: CACDTVDWGSPDKLIF.

About this clone itself: A much larger clone lies one base from this, so it may be a read error. The same CDR3 also results from other DNA sequences found in this sample. CDR3 nucleotides: TGTGCCTGTGACCCCGTTCTGGGGGATACGTCCATAACGTACACCGATAAACTCATCTTT. It is translated as CACDPVLGDTSITYTDKLIF. The chain joins TRDV2 to TRDJ1; 12 bases map to TRDD3. Losses at the gene ends were 3 bases for V and 0 bases for J; bases not matched to a gene: 16. The CDR3 contains 20 residues. CDR1 and CDR2 (germline): GEAIGNYY, EKD.

This clone was observed a few times. The chain is built from TRDV2 and TRDJ1; 8 nucleotides line up with TRDD3. Germline CDR1 GEAIGNYY, CDR2 EKD. V was pared by 2 bases and J by 1 base, with 5 bases of the junction left unmatched. This CDR3 spans 15 amino acids. CDR3 residues: CACDSVGDSTDKLIF. The CDR3, as DNA: TGTGCCTGTGACAGTGTGGGGGATTCCACCGATAAACTCATCTTT.

In its sample, this clone ranks as medium-sized. A junction boundary mismatches the germline segment, possibly from a read error. The rearrangement joins TRDV2 to TRDJ1, with D perhaps matching TRDD3 (5 bases). CDR1 is GEAIGNYY and CDR2 is EKD in the germline V gene. This CDR3 has 10 residues. CDR3 protein: CACDTPYWFF. The DNA for the CDR3 is TGTGCCTGTGACACCCCGTACTGGTTCTTT.

This clone showed up just a few times. TCRdb has a much larger clone's protein, which differs at residue 4 from the translation of this DNA, likely because of a read error; what is shown is the protein translated from the DNA. This sequence joins TRDV2 and TRDJ1, with 13 bases identical to TRDD3. The CDR3 runs 19 residues. CDR1 and CDR2 from the germline V gene are GEAIGNYY and EKD. This CDR3 is CACNTGGLGDTPSGDKLIF. CDR3 DNA sequence: TGTGCCTGTAACACCGGAGGACTGGGGGATACGCCGTCTGGCGATAAACTCATCTTT.

This clone was detected ten times or more. This likely came from a read error, as a far larger clone is one base away. The genes are TRDV2 and TRDJ3; a weak D match, TRDD3 (6 bases). The germline CDR1 and CDR2 sequences are GEAIGNYY and EKD. This CDR3 comprises 19 residues. The ends were cut back, 0 bases at V and 0 bases at J, with 14 bases in the middle. The CDR3: CACDTVGDASSWDTRQMFF. The CDR3, as DNA: TGTGCCTGTGACACCGTAGGGGATGCCAGCTCCTGGGACACCCGACAGATGTTTTTC.

In this sample, this clone turned up a few times. Translating this DNA gives a protein that differs at residue 14 from the TCRdb one, which belongs to a much larger clone; a read error is likely, and the protein shown is this translation. The V and J genes are TRDV2 and TRDJ1, with a possible D match to TRDD2 (6 bases). The CDR3 runs 17 residues. Germline V CDR1 and CDR2: GEAIGNYY, EKD. CDR3 sequence (DNA): TGTGCCTGTGATAGGCTTCCTCCATCGCTGGGACCCGATATACTCATCTTT. Translated, it gives CACDRLPPSLGPDILIF.

In the case of this clone: A far larger clone is just one base off, so this is likely a read error. This CDR3 is also generated by other DNA sequences in the sample. The chain uses TRDV2 and TRDJ1, with 8 bases identical to TRDD3. The CDR3 is 18 residues long. V dropped 0 bases and J dropped 2; count of bases not matched to a gene: 13. CDR1 GEAIGNYY and CDR2 EKD come from the germline V gene. CDR3 sequence: CACDTLNLGDTQTDKLIF. The CDR3 DNA reads TGTGCCTGTGACACCTTAAACCTGGGGGACACGCAAACCGATAAACTCATCTTT.

This clone was observed a handful of times. This is likely an artifact of a read error, given a far larger clone one base away. Other DNA variants within this sample encode the same CDR3. J is TRDJ1 and V is TRDV2, with 10 bases fitting TRDD3. The CDR3 covers 18 residues. Germline assignment: CDR1 GEAIGNYY and CDR2 EKD. J was trimmed by 2 bases and V by 3 bases; bases with no gene match: 14. In DNA, the CDR3 is TGTGCCTGTGACCCCGCCGGGGGATACGGGACAAGGACCGATAAACTCATCTTT. The encoded protein is CACDPAGGYGTRTDKLIF.

This clone has more than one count but fewer than ten. A much larger clone sits a single nucleotide away, making a read error possible. The sample holds other DNA sequences that translate to the same CDR3. This chain links TRDV2 with TRDJ3; 12 nucleotides line up with TRDD3. CDR3 length: 19 residues. CDR1 and CDR2 (germline): GEAIGNYY, EKD. CDR3 in DNA: TGTGCCTGTGACACCGTACTGGGGGATACTAGCTGGGACACCCGGCAGATGTTTTTC. This codes for CACDTVLGDTSWDTRQMFF.

This clone has a count of ten or more. This chain links TRDV1 with TRDJ1, with TRDD2 matching over 9 bases. Germline CDR1 reads TSWWSYY; CDR2 reads QGS. The CDR3 runs to 21 residues. V was clipped by 1 base and J by 0 bases; unmatched bases: 18. Written as DNA, the CDR3 is TGTGCTCTTGGGGAACGGAAGCCTTCCTACGTTACTGGGGCCTACACCGATAAACTCATCTTT. It encodes CALGERKPSYVTGAYTDKLIF.

A word on this clone: The protein given by TCRdb reflects a much larger clone and differs at residue 12 from this DNA's translation, likely from a read error; the protein shown is the DNA's translation. The chain combines TRDV2 with TRDJ1, with 12 bases identical to TRDD3. The CDR3 has 16 residues. Germline CDR1 reads GEAIGNYY; CDR2 reads EKD. CDR3 bases: TGTGCCTGTGACACCCTGGGGGATACGAACACCGGTAAACTCATCTTT. Its protein product is CACDTLGDTNTGKLIF.

In the case of this clone: TCRdb's entry gives the protein of a much larger clone, which mismatches this DNA's translation at residue 13, likely from a read error; the protein reported here is translated from the DNA. This chain connects TRDV2 to TRDJ3; 9 bases match TRDD3. Germline assignment: CDR1 GEAIGNYY and CDR2 EKD. The CDR3 covers 21 residues. The V segment lost 1 base and the J segment 2 bases; nucleotides outside the gene matches: 14. CDR3 nucleotide sequence: TGTGCCTGTGACACAGCAGGGGGATACCCCAGCACCGCCTGGGACACCCGACAGATGTTTTTC. It is translated as CACDTAGGYPSTAWDTRQMFF.

Points on this clone: For this DNA, TCRdb reports the protein of a much larger clone, which diverges at residue 3, most likely from a read error; the protein presented here is translated directly from the DNA. The CDR3 protein is CARDTLLGGQPTDKLIF. The CDR3 DNA sequence: TGTGCCCGTGACACCCTACTGGGGGGACAACCCACCGATAAACTCATCTTT. V and J are TRDV2 and TRDJ1, with TRDD3 matching 8 bases. The germline gives CDR1 GEAIGNYY, CDR2 EKD. The CDR3 spans 17 residues.

This clone was observed a few times. For this DNA, TCRdb reports the protein of a much larger clone, which diverges at residues 3 and 9, most likely from a read error; the protein presented here is translated directly from the DNA. This chain links TRDV2 with TRDJ1; 8 bases are a match to TRDD3. The length of the CDR3 is 16 residues. Germline CDR1 GEAIGNYY, CDR2 EKD. CDR3 DNA sequence: TGTGCCTATGACCCTTTACTGGGGGGTTCCACCGATAAACTCATCTTT. As protein: CAYDPLLGGSTDKLIF.